This T cell receptor (beta chain) was sequenced in a study of T cells in Graves' hyperthyroidism and ophthalmopathy. This CDR3 is built from 13 residues. V was pared by 2 bases and J by 4 bases, with 9 bases between. The germline V gene has CDR1 SGDLS and CDR2 YYNGEE. On this clonotype: The antigen remains undetermined. Without the conserved terminal phenylalanine or tryptophan, this CDR3 likely stems from a read error.

Roughly 9.1 ml of fresh peripheral blood supplied the PBMCs. It was RNA transcripts that yielded the amplified TCR beta CDR3 regions. RT-PCR in the first round (using the HTBI primer set) targeted the TCR CDR3. TCRdb re-analysed the multiplex PCR reads in MiXCR, keeping a single row per CDR3 protein. The repertoire includes more than 300,000 distinct CDR3 sequences, 13% of them detected once, and around 9.2% sits in the top ten. Study results and caveats: The blood repertoire included most of the expanded thyroid clonotypes above 0.001.

The chain employs TRBV9 and TRBJ1-1, with D perhaps TRBD1 (6 bases). Sequencing was performed on blood. This clonotype was obtained from a woman under 30 with Graves' hyperthyroidism. CDR3: CASSVEGVTEAFS. CDR3 DNA: TGTGCCAGCAGCGTCGAGGGGGTCACTGAAGCTTTCTCT.